The 14 T cell receptor beta chains in this list originate from one sample, sequenced in a study of neoadjuvant anti-PD-1 for oral cavity cancer. This table comes from immunoSEQ multiplex PCR, and its TCRdb copy is limited to in-frame clones, with some not included. The sample lists about 15,000 clones, about 70% seen once, with 2.5% to 3.5% in the top ten. Material: PBMCs, obtained before nivolumab (anti-PD-1) treatment. The origin of the receptors is a person aged 35 to 85 with oral cavity squamous cell carcinoma.

The CDR3 bases are TGTGCCAGCAGCGGGCGGACAGGCAATCAGCCCCAGCATTTT. The encoded protein is CASSGRTGNQPQHF. The chain couples TRBV5-6 to TRBJ1-5; TRBD1 is a possible D gene (6 bases). Between the trimmed V and J ends, which lost 4 bases and 2 bases, there was a span of 10 bases. Per germline, CDR1 SGHDT and CDR2 YYEEEE. CDR3 length: 14 amino acids.

V is TRBV5-1 and J is TRBJ2-3; TRBD2 aligns across 12 bases. Germline CDR1 and CDR2: SGHRS and YFSETQ. The CDR3 totals 15 residues. V was clipped by 5 bases and J by 4 bases; unmatched bases: 5. This CDR3 reads CASRQRLAGADTQYF. CDR3 DNA: TGCGCCAGCAGACAGAGACTAGCGGGAGCAGATACGCAGTATTTT. Full variable domain (remainder filled in from reference TRBV5-1 and TRBJ2-3): KAGVTQTPRYLIKTRGQQVTLSCSPISGHRSVSWYQQTPGQGLQFLFEYFSETQRNKGNFPGRFSGRQFSNSRSEMNVSTLELGDSALYLCASRQRLAGADTQYFGPGTRLTVL.

The chain links TRBV30 to TRBJ1-1; TRBD1 might be the D (5 bases). The CDR3 runs 13 residues. Trimming left V 0 bases short and J 4 bases short, with 9 bases between. The germline V gene has CDR1 GTSNPN and CDR2 SVGIG (reference sequence). CDR3 nucleotides: TGTGCCTGGAGTGTCGGGCAGGGCACTGAAGCTTTCTTT. It codes for CAWSVGQGTEAFF.

The rearrangement joins TRBV4-2 to TRBJ2-5; the D is unclear. Between the trimmed V and J ends, which lost 1 base and 4 bases, there was a span of 13 bases. In germline, CDR1 is LGHNA, CDR2 YNFKEQ. The CDR3 is 15 amino acids. CDR3 coding DNA: TGTGCCAGCAGCCAAGGTGGGCCAATGGGAGAGACCCAGTACTTC. It codes for CASSQGGPMGETQYF.

The gene calls are TRBV11-3 and TRBJ2-1; D is perhaps TRBD1 or TRBD2 (5 bases each). Trimming cost V 0 bases and J 4 bases, with 16 bases left between them. The CDR3 runs 17 residues. Germline V CDR1 and CDR2: SGHNT, YENEEA. The CDR3 sequence: CASSLEMGRTAYNEQFF. In nucleotides, the CDR3 is TGTGCCAGCAGCTTAGAGATGGGACGGACTGCTTACAATGAGCAGTTCTTC.

The rearrangement joins TRBV6-6 to TRBJ1-5; 9 bases agree with TRBD1. Germline V gives CDR1 MNHNY, CDR2 SVGAGI (reference sequence). The trim removed 6 bases at V and 2 bases at J, leaving 5 bases unmatched. This CDR3 region has 15 residues. The CDR3 nucleotides read TGTGCCAGCAGCAACAGGGGGCAGGGCAATCAGCCCCAGCATTTT. Encoded protein: CASSNRGQGNQPQHF.

The chain uses TRBV27 and TRBJ2-2, with D perhaps TRBD1 or TRBD2 (5 bases each). This CDR3 has 14 residues. CDR1 is MNHEY and CDR2 is SMNVEV in the germline V gene (reference sequence). The V and J ends lost 7 bases and 5 bases respectively, with 14 bases between them. CDR3 loop: CASTPSWGTGELFF. The DNA for the CDR3 is TGTGCCAGCACCCCAAGCTGGGGGACCGGGGAGCTGTTTTTT.

This chain joins TRBV12-5 and TRBJ1-2; the D gene is possibly TRBD1 (5 bases). In germline, CDR1 is LGHNT, CDR2 FRNRAP. The V end was cut by 5 bases, the J end by 10 bases, with 11 bases between. The CDR3 is made up of 11 amino acids. The CDR3 DNA follows: TGTGCTAGTGGTGGGGCAAGTCCCTACACCTTC. The encoded protein is CASGGASPYTF.

This chain connects TRBV4-2 to TRBJ1-1; D possibly corresponds to TRBD1 (6 bases). This CDR3 has 14 residues. Deletions cut 3 bases from V and 2 bases from J, with 10 bases between. Germline V lookup: CDR1 LGHNA, CDR2 YNFKEQ. The CDR3 DNA is TGTGCCAGCAGCCAGCAAGGGGGAAACACTGAAGCTTTCTTT. It encodes CASSQQGGNTEAFF.

V gene TRBV2 combines with J gene TRBJ2-2; D is possibly TRBD2 (6 bases). Trimming pared 8 bases from V and 5 bases from J, leaving 18 bases between. CDR1 and CDR2 (germline): SNHLY, FYNNEI. The CDR3 extends over 15 amino acids. The CDR3 DNA follows: TGTGCCAGCGCGGGAAGGACCGTTCGGACCGGGGAGCTGTTTTTT. It specifies CASAGRTVRTGELFF. Drawing the rest from reference TRBV2 and TRBJ2-2, the complete variable domain is EPEVTQTPSHQVTQMGQEVILRCVPISNHLYFYWYRQILGQKVEFLVSFYNNEISEKSEIFDDQFSVERPDGSNFTLKIRSTKLEDSAMYFCASAGRTVRTGELFFGEGSRLTVL.

CDR3: CASSEGLGNYYEQYF. Here the CDR3 DNA reads TGTGCCAGCAGTGAAGGGTTAGGAAACTACTACGAGCAGTACTTC. The V gene is TRBV2, the J gene TRBJ2-7; D ambiguous. Germline assignment: CDR1 SNHLY and CDR2 FYNNEI. There are 15 residues in the CDR3. V lost 1 base to trimming and J lost 3 bases, with 13 bases between them.

The chain carries TRBV7-6 and TRBJ2-7, with 9 bases that match TRBD1. J lost 7 bases, V lost 0 bases, and 7 bases had no gene match. CDR3 length: 15 residues. Germline V gene sequence: CDR1 SGHVS, CDR2 FNYEAQ. CDR3 DNA sequence: TGTGCCAGCAGCTTAGCTTCCGGACAGGGGCTGGAGCAGTACTTC. Amino acids: CASSLASGQGLEQYF.

The chain's CDR3 is CASSSELNTEAFF. DNA of the CDR3: TGTGCCAGCAGCTCGGAGTTGAACACTGAAGCTTTCTTT. The V call is TRBV7-9, the J call TRBJ1-1; D is unclear. The V end was cut by 4 bases, the J end by 0 bases, with 6 bases between. CDR3 length equals 13 residues. Germline V gives CDR1 SEHNR, CDR2 FQNEAQ (reference sequence).

The V and J genes are TRBV30 and TRBJ1-4, with 8 bases that match TRBD1. The V gene's germline CDR1 is GTSNPN and CDR2 SVGIG (reference sequence). CDR3 length: 13 amino acids. V gave up 4 bases and J gave up 14 bases; unmatched junction bases: 12. CDR3 region: CAWMDRASTRLFF. The CDR3 nucleotides read TGTGCCTGGATGGACAGGGCGAGTACTCGGCTGTTTTTT.